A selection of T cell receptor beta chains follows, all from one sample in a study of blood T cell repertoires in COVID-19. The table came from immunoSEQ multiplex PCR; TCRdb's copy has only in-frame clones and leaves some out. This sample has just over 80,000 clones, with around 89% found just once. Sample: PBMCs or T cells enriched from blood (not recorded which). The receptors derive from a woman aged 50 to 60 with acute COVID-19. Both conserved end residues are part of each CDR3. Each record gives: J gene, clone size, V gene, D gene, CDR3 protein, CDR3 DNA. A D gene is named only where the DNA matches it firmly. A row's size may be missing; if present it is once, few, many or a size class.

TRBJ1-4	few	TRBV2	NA	CASSQGLTNEKLFF	TGTGCCAGCAGTCAGGGTCTCACTAATGAAAAACTGTTTTTT
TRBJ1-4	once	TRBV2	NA	CASSGGGRTPIEKLFF	TGTGCCAGCAGTGGAGGCGGACGGACTCCGATTGAAAAACTGTTTTTT
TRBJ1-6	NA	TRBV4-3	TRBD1	CASSWGRDRAGSPLHF	TGCGCCAGCAGCTGGGGACGAGACAGGGCGGGTTCACCCCTCCACTTT
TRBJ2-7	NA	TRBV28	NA	CASSFGLLSYEQYF	TGTGCCAGCAGTTTCGGTCTGTTATCCTACGAGCAGTACTTC
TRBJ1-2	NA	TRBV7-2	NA	CASSLARQPGSGYTF	TGTGCCAGCAGCTTAGCTAGGCAGCCCGGGAGTGGCTACACCTTC
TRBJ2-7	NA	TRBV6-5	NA	CASSDSSRGWYEQYF	TGTGCCAGCAGTGACTCGTCCAGGGGTTGGTACGAGCAGTACTTC
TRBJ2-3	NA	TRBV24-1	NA	CATSTPLTDTQYF	TGTGCCACCAGTACACCGCTTACCGATACGCAGTATTTT
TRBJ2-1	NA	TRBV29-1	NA	CSVEEGTGPYNEQFF	TGCAGCGTTGAAGAGGGAACAGGGCCCTACAATGAGCAGTTCTTC
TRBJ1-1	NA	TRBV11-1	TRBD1	CASSPDRAQNTEAFF	TGTGCCAGCAGCCCCGACAGGGCCCAGAACACTGAAGCTTTCTTT
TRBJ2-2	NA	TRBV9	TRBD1	CASRGQGRTGELFF	TGTGCCAGCAGAGGACAGGGGAGGACCGGGGAGCTGTTTTTT
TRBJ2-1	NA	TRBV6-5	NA	CASTGRFNEQFF	TGTGCCAGCACAGGGCGGTTCAATGAGCAGTTCTTC
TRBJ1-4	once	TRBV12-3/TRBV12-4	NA	CASSVYEKLFF	TGTGCCAGCAGTGTCTATGAAAAACTGTTTTTT
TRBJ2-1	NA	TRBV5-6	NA	CASIKQGRDEQFF	TGTGCCAGCATAAAGCAGGGCCGCGATGAGCAGTTCTTC
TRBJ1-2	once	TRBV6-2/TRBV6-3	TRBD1	CASSSARGPHYGYTF	TGTGCCAGCAGCTCCGCCAGGGGGCCCCACTATGGCTACACCTTC
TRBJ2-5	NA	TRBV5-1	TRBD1	CASSREQGMQETQYF	TGCGCCAGCAGCAGGGAACAGGGGATGCAAGAGACCCAGTACTTC
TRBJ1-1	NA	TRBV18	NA	CASSPGQSTEAFF	TGTGCCAGCTCACCGGGCCAGAGCACTGAAGCTTTCTTT
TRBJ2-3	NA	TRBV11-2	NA	CASSFHPEVDTQYF	TGTGCCAGCAGCTTCCACCCCGAGGTAGATACGCAGTATTTT
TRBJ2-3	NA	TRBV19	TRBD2	CASSVTSGSTDTQYF	TGTGCCAGTAGTGTTACTAGCGGGAGCACAGATACGCAGTATTTT
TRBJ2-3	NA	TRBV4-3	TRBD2	CASSQGSGRTDTQYF	TGCGCCAGCAGCCAAGGTAGCGGGAGGACAGATACGCAGTATTTT
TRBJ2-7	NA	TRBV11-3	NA	CASSLGGGGAKNEQYF	TGTGCCAGCAGCTTAGGTGGAGGGGGCGCGAAGAACGAGCAGTACTTC